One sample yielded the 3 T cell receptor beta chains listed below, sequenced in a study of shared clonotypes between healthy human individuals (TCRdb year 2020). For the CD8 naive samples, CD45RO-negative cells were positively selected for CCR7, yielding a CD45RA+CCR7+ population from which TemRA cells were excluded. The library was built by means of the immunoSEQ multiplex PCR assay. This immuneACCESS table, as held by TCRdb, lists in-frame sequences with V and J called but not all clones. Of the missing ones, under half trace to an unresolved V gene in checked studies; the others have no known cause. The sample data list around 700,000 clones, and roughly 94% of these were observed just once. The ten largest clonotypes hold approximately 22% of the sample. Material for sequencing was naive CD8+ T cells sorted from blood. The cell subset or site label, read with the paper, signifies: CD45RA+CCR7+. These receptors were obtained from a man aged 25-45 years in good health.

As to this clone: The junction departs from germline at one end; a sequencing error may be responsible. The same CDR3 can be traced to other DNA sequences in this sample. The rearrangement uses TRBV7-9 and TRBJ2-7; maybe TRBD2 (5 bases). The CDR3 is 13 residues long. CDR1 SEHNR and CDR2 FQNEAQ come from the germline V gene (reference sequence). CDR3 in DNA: TGCGCCAGCAGCTCCTCGGAGAGGGTCGAGCAGTACTTC. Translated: CASSSSERVEQYF.

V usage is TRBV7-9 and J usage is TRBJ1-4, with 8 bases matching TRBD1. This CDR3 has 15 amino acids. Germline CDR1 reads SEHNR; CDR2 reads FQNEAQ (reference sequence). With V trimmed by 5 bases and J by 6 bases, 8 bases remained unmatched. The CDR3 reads CASSQGTGGYEKLFF. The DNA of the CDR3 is TGTGCCAGCAGCCAAGGAACAGGGGGATATGAAAAACTGTTTTTT. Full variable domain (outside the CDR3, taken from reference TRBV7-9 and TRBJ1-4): DTGVSQNPRHKITKRGQNVTFRCDPISEHNRLYWYRQTLGQGPEFLTYFQNEAQLEKSRLLSDRFSAERPKGSFSTLEIQRTEQGDSAMYLCASSQGTGGYEKLFFGSGTQLSVL.

Here the CDR3 DNA reads TGTGCCAGCAGCCCAGGAGTAGGGGCCTACGAGCAGTACTTC. Residues: CASSPGVGAYEQYF. The rearrangement uses TRBV4-2 and TRBJ2-7, with D perhaps matching TRBD1 (5 bases). This CDR3 contains 14 residues. The V gene lost 4 bases and the J gene lost 2 bases, with 12 bases spanning the gap. Per the germline V gene, CDR1 is LGHNA and CDR2 is YNFKEQ.